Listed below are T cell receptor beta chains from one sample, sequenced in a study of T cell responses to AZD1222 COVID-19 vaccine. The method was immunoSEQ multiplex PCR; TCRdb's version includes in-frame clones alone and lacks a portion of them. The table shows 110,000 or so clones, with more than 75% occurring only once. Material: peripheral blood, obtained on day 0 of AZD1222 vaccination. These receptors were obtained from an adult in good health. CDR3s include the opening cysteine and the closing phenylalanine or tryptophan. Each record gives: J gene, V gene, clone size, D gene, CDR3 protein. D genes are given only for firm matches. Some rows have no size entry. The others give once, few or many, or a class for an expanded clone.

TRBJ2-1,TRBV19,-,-,CASSIRDNEQFF
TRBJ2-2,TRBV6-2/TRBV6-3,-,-,CASSRLKLETGELFF
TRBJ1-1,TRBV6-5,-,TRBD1,CASRRRGQNTEAFF
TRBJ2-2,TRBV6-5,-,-,CASSYDAWTTGELFF
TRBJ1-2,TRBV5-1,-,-,CASSFPGVRSNGYTF
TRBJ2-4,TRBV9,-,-,CASSAALGGFPSKNIQYF
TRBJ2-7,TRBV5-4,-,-,CASSNSYEQYF
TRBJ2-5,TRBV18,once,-,CASSPEQGETQYF
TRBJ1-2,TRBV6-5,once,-,CASSYGAVNYGYTF
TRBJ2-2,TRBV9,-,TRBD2,CASSVGLAGEITGELFF
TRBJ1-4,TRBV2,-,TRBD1,CASLGQGRTNEKLFF
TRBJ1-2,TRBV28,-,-,CASSLGAGDYGYTF
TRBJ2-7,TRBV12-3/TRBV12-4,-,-,CASSFNRGEQYF
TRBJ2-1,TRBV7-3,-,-,CASSPGRHNEQFF
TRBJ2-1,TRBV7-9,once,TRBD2,CASSLAGSGVYNEQFF
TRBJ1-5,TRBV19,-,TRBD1,CASRDRGNNQPQHF
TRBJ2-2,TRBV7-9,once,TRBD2,CASSSFRGLAENTGELFF
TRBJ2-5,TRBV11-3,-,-,CASKGSGETQYF
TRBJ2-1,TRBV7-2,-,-,CASSSPSGGEQFF
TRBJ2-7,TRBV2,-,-,CASSERGYGSYEQYF
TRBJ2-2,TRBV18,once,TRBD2,CASSSLLASEGGELFF
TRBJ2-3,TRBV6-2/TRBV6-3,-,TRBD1,CASSSGTGIIADTQYF